One sample yielded the 16 T cell receptor beta chains listed below, sequenced in a study of blood T cell repertoires in COVID-19. Sequencing used immunoSEQ multiplex PCR; TCRdb keeps in-frame clones, though not all of them. The table includes some 260,000 clones, around 90% detected once. The sequenced sample consisted of peripheral blood. These receptors originate from a woman in her seventies with COVID-19, enrolled during active disease.

The rearrangement uses TRBV13 and TRBJ2-3; TRBD2 agrees at 8 bases. The CDR3 has 16 amino acids. Germline lookup yields CDR1 PRHDT and CDR2 FYEKMQ (reference sequence). V shed 0 bases and J 0 bases; nucleotides not matched to a gene: 2. The CDR3 DNA follows: TGTGCCAGCAGCTTAGGTAGCGGGGCTAGCACAGATACGCAGTATTTT. Encoded protein: CASSLGSGASTDTQYF.

This clone has a single count. The V gene is TRBV28, the J gene TRBJ2-7; D is possibly TRBD2 (5 bases). Germline V gives CDR1 MDHEN, CDR2 SYDVKM. The V gene lost 5 bases and the J gene lost 4 bases, with 12 bases spanning the gap. CDR3 length: 13 amino acids. CDR3 sequence reads: CASSPLDLYEQYF. DNA for the CDR3: TGTGCCAGCAGTCCCCTGGACTTATACGAGCAGTACTTC.

This clone occurred a few times. The chain recombines TRBV24-1 with TRBJ2-3, with TRBD1 matching over 7 bases. Germline V gene data show CDR1 as KGHDR and CDR2 as SFDVKD. The CDR3 extends over 15 amino acids. Trimming removed 3 bases from V and 3 bases from J; junction bases left unmatched: 5. CDR3 loop: CATSDKGAETDTQYF. The CDR3 nucleotides are TGTGCCACCAGTGATAAGGGGGCCGAGACAGATACGCAGTATTTT.

V gene TRBV4-2 combines with J gene TRBJ2-1; D might be TRBD2 (5 bases). CDR3 length equals 13 residues. CDR1 LGHNA and CDR2 YNFKEQ come from the germline V gene. Trimming pared 2 bases from V and 7 bases from J, leaving 9 bases between. The CDR3 reads CASSQPLGNEQFF. CDR3 DNA sequence: TGTGCCAGCAGCCAACCACTAGGGAATGAGCAGTTCTTC.

The chain couples TRBV5-1 to TRBJ2-7; D is uncertain. This CDR3 spans 15 amino acids. Trimming removed 5 bases at V and 2 bases at J, with 17 bases between. Germline loops: CDR1 SGHRS, CDR2 YFSETQ. CDR3 loop: CASSPRHLSTYEQYF. In nucleotides, the CDR3 is TGCGCCAGCAGTCCAAGACACCTCTCTACCTACGAGCAGTACTTC.

This rearrangement joins TRBV12-5 to TRBJ1-1; TRBD1 matches 7 bases. The CDR3 loop spans 14 amino acids. The trim removed 3 bases at V and 6 bases at J, leaving 7 bases unmatched. Germline V gives CDR1 LGHNT, CDR2 FRNRAP. CDR3 sequence: CASGFGGGSAEAFF. The CDR3 coding sequence is TGTGCTAGTGGTTTTGGAGGGGGCAGCGCTGAAGCTTTCTTT.

This chain connects TRBV4-2 to TRBJ1-5; TRBD1 matches at 11 bases. V trimming: 0 bases; J trimming: 6 bases; junction bases outside the gene matches: 4. CDR3 length: 16 residues. Germline V gene sequence: CDR1 LGHNA, CDR2 YNFKEQ. The CDR3 protein is CASSQDGTGGRQPQHF. The CDR3 bases are TGTGCCAGCAGCCAAGATGGGACAGGGGGACGTCAGCCCCAGCATTTT.

The chain joins TRBV5-1 to TRBJ1-5; 10 nucleotides agree with TRBD1. The germline V gene has CDR1 SGHRS and CDR2 YFSETQ. The CDR3 has 15 amino acids. J was trimmed by 7 bases and V by 3 bases; bases with no gene match: 7. The CDR3 DNA reads TGCGCCAGCAGCTGGGGACAGGGGTCCAACCAGCCCCAGCATTTT. It translates to CASSWGQGSNQPQHF.

The gene calls are TRBV29-1 and TRBJ2-1; perhaps TRBD2 as D (5 bases). The germline gives CDR1 SQVTM, CDR2 ANQGSEA. V gave up 5 bases and J gave up 6 bases, with 11 bases separating them. The CDR3 length is 12 residues. CDR3 amino acids: CSVRGLSNEQFF. As DNA, the CDR3 is TGCAGCGTTCGTGGACTCTCCAATGAGCAGTTCTTC.

V is TRBV30 and J is TRBJ1-4; 9 nucleotides match TRBD1. CDR1 and CDR2 from the germline V gene are GTSNPN and SVGIG (reference sequence). V was pared by 5 bases and J by 7 bases, with 5 bases of the junction left unmatched. CDR3 length equals 13 residues. CDR3 sequence: CAWGTGGIEKLFF. The CDR3 bases are TGTGCCTGGGGCACAGGGGGCATTGAAAAACTGTTTTTT.

This rearrangement joins TRBV4-1 to TRBJ2-3; D may be TRBD2 (5 bases). The CDR3 runs to 16 residues. Looked up from germline, CDR1 is MGHRA and CDR2 is YSYEKL. V was clipped by 0 bases and J by 6 bases, with 16 bases between them. In DNA, the CDR3 is TGCGCCAGCAGCCAAGATGTCAGCGGCACCCGGGATACGCAGTATTTT. As protein: CASSQDVSGTRDTQYF.

V usage is TRBV4-2 and J usage is TRBJ1-1; 7 positions match TRBD1. Germline CDR1 is LGHNA and CDR2 is YNFKEQ. The CDR3 loop spans 15 amino acids. Trimming at V came to 0 bases and at J to 0 bases, leaving 1 base not matched to a gene. The CDR3: CASSQDGTVNTEAFF. Here the CDR3 DNA reads TGTGCCAGCAGCCAAGATGGGACAGTGAACACTGAAGCTTTCTTT.

The chain is built from TRBV5-4 and TRBJ2-2; 9 bases line up with TRBD2. The CDR3 has 17 amino acids. V was pared by 4 bases and J by 7 bases, with 14 bases of the junction left unmatched. CDR1 and CDR2 from the germline V gene are SGHNT and YYREEE (reference sequence). The CDR3 sequence: CASSRIGSGRRSGELFF. The DNA of the CDR3 is TGTGCCAGCAGCCGGATTGGTAGCGGGAGAAGGAGCGGGGAGCTGTTTTTT. Using reference TRBV5-4 and TRBJ2-2 for the parts outside the CDR3, the full variable domain is ETGVTQSPTHLIKTRGQQVTLRCSSQSGHNTVSWYQQALGQGPQFIFQYYREEENGRGNFPPRFSGLQFPNYSSELNVNALELDDSALYLCASSRIGSGRRSGELFFGEGSRLTVL.

The gene calls are TRBV4-2 and TRBJ2-3; D unresolved. The CDR3 runs 15 residues. From germline, CDR1 is LGHNA and CDR2 YNFKEQ. Trimming cost V 1 base and J 2 bases, with 10 bases left between them. The CDR3 DNA sequence: TGTGCCAGCAGCCAAGGGGTGAGGATCACAGATACGCAGTATTTT. This encodes CASSQGVRITDTQYF.

Concerning this clone: This sample includes further DNA sequences coding for the same CDR3. The V gene is TRBV30, the J gene TRBJ1-1; the D is unclear. Germline V gene data show CDR1 as GTSNPN and CDR2 as SVGIG (reference sequence). V gave up 0 bases and J gave up 2 bases, with 7 bases separating them. The CDR3 length is 13 residues. In DNA, the CDR3 is TGTGCCTGGAGTGTACAGCTAAACACTGAAGCTTTCTTT. It specifies CAWSVQLNTEAFF.

V usage is TRBV6-5 and J usage is TRBJ2-7; 9 positions agree with TRBD1. This CDR3 spans 14 amino acids. J was trimmed by 7 bases and V by 6 bases; bases with no gene match: 10. Per the germline V gene, CDR1 is MNHEY and CDR2 is SVGAGI. CDR3 nucleotide sequence: TGTGCCAGCAGAACCGGGACAGGGAGCGGGGAGCAGTACTTC. It is translated as CASRTGTGSGEQYF.